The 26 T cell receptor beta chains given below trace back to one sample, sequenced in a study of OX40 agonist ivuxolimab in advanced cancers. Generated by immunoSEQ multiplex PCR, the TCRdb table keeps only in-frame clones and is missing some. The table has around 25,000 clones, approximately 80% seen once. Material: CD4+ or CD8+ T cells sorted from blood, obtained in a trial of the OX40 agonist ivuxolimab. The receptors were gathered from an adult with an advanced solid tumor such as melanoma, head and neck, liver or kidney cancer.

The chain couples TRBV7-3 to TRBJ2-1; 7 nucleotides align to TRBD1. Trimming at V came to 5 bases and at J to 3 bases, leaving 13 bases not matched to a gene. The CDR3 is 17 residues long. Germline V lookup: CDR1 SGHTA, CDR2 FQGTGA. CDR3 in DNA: TGTGCCAGCAGCCGGCGAACGACCGGGACAGACTACAATGAGCAGTTCTTC. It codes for CASSRRTTGTDYNEQFF. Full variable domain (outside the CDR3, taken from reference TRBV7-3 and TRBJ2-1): GAGVSQTPSNKVTEKGKYVELRCDPISGHTALYWYRQSLGQGPEFLIYFQGTGAADDSGLPNDRFFAVRPEGSVSTLKIQRTERGDSAVYLCASSRRTTGTDYNEQFFGPGTRLTVL.

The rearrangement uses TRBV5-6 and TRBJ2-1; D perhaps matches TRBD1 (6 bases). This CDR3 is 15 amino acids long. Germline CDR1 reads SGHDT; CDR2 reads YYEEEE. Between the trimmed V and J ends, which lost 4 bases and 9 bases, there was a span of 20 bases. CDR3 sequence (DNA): TGTGCCAGCAGCCCGGGACAAGTATTCCGGAGTGAGCAGTTCTTC. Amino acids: CASSPGQVFRSEQFF.

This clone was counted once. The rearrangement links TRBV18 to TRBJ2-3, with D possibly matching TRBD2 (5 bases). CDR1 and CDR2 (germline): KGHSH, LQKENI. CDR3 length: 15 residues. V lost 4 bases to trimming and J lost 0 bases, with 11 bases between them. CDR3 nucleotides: TGTGCCAGCTCACAGGACGGACTGAGCACAGATACGCAGTATTTT. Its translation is CASSQDGLSTDTQYF.

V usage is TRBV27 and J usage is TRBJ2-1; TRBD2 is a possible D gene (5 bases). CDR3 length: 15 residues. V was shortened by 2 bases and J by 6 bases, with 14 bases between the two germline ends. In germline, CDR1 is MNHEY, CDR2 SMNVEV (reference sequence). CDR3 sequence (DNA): TGTGCCAGCAGTTTAGGAGGACCGCTGGGCAATGAGCAGTTCTTC. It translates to CASSLGGPLGNEQFF.

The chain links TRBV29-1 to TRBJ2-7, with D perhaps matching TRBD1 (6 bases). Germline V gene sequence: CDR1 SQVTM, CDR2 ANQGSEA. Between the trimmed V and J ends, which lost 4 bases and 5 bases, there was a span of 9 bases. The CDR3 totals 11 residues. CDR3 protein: CSVGRGHEQYF. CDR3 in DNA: TGCAGCGTTGGCAGGGGCCACGAGCAGTACTTC.

In DNA form, the CDR3 reads TGTGCCAGCAGTGACGGGCTGCACACAGATACGCAGTATTTT. This encodes CASSDGLHTDTQYF. The gene calls are TRBV6-4 and TRBJ2-3; D unresolved. Trimming shortened V by 2 bases and J by 2 bases, and 8 bases separated the two germline ends. From germline, CDR1 is MRHNA and CDR2 SNTAGT. The CDR3 covers 14 residues.

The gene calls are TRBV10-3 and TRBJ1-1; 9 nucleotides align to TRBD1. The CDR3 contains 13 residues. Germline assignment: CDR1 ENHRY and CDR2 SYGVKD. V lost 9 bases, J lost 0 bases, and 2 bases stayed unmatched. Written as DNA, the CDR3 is TGTGCCATTGGGACAGGGTTGAACACTGAAGCTTTCTTT. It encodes CAIGTGLNTEAFF.

CDR3 in DNA: TGTGCCAGCAAGGGGTCTAGCTCCTACAATGAGCAGTTCTTC. Translated, it gives CASKGSSSYNEQFF. V usage is TRBV28 and J usage is TRBJ2-1, with a tentative D call TRBD1 (5 bases). Trimming left V 7 bases short and J 0 bases short, with 10 bases between. This CDR3 comprises 14 residues. The germline V gene encodes CDR1 MDHEN and CDR2 SYDVKM. The full variable domain, with the rest looked up from reference TRBV28 and TRBJ2-1, is DVKVTQSSRYLVKRTGEKVFLECVQDMDHENMFWYRQDPGLGLRLIYFSYDVKMKEKGDIPEGYSVSREKKERFSLILESASTNQTSMYLCASKGSSSYNEQFFGPGTRLTVL.

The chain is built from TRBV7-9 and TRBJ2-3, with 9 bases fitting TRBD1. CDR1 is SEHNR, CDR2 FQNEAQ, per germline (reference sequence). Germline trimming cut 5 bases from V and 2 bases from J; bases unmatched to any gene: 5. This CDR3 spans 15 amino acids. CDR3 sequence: CASSQGQGDTDTQYF. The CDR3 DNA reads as TGTGCCAGCAGCCAGGGACAGGGAGACACAGATACGCAGTATTTT.

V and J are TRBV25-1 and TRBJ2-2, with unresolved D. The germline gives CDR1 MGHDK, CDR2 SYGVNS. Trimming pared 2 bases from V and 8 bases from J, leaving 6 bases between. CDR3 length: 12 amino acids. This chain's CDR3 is CASSEGRGELFF. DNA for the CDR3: TGTGCCAGCAGTGAAGGTAGAGGGGAGCTGTTTTTT.

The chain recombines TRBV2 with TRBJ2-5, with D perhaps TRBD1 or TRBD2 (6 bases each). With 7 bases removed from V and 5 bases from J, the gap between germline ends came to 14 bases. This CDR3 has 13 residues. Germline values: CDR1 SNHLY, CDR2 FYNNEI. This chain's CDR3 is CASMEGDRETQYF. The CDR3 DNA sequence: TGTGCCAGCATGGAGGGGGATAGGGAGACCCAGTACTTC.

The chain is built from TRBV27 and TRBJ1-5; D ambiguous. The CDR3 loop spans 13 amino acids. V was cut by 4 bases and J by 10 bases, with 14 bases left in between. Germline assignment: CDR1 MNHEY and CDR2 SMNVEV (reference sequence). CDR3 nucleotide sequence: TGTGCCAGCAGTTATGCCGGGTGGGCTCCCCAGCATTTT. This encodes CASSYAGWAPQHF.

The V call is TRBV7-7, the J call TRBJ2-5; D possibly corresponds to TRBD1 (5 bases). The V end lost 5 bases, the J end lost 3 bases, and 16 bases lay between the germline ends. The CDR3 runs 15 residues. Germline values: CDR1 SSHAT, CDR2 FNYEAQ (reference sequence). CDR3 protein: CASSLNRRAEETQYF. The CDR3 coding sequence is TGTGCCAGCAGCCTAAACCGCAGGGCGGAAGAGACCCAGTACTTC. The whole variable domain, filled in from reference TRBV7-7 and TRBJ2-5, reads GAGVSQSPRYKVTKRGQDVTLRCDPISSHATLYWYQQALGQGPEFLTYFNYEAQPDKSGLPSDRFSAERPEGSISTLTIQRTEQRDSAMYRCASSLNRRAEETQYFGPGTRLLVL.

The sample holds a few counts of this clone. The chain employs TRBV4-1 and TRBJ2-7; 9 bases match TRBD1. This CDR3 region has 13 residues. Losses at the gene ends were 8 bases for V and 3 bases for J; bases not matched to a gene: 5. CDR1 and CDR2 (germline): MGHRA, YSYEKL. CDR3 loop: CASGQGQGYEQYF. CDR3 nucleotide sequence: TGCGCCAGCGGACAGGGGCAAGGCTACGAGCAGTACTTC.

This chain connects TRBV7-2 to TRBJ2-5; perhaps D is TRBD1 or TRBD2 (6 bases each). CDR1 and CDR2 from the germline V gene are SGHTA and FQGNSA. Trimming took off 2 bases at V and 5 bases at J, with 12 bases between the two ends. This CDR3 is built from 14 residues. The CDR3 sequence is CASSLLGGRETQYF. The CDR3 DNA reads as TGTGCCAGCAGCTTATTAGGGGGGCGGGAGACCCAGTACTTC.

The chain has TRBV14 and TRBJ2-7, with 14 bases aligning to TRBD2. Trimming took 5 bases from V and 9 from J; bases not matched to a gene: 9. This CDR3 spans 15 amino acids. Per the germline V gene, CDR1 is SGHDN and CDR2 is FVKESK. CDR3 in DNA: TGTGCCAGCAGCGAATCCGGGACTAGCGGGAGTAGGCAGTACTTC. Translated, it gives CASSESGTSGSRQYF.

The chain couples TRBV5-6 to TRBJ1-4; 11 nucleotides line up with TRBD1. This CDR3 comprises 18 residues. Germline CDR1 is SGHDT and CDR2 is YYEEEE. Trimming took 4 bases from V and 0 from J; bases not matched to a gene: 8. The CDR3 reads CASSADRGRFSTNEKLFF. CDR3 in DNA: TGTGCCAGCAGCGCGGACAGGGGGCGGTTTTCAACTAATGAAAAACTGTTTTTT.

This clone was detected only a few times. The CDR3 bases are TGCGCCAGCAGCCACATAACAGGAACCGAGCAGTACTTC. It specifies CASSHITGTEQYF. The chain uses TRBV4-3 and TRBJ2-7; D might be TRBD1 (5 bases). The CDR3 spans 13 residues. Germline V gene sequence: CDR1 LGHNA, CDR2 YSLEER. V lost 3 bases, J lost 6 bases, and 12 bases lay in between.

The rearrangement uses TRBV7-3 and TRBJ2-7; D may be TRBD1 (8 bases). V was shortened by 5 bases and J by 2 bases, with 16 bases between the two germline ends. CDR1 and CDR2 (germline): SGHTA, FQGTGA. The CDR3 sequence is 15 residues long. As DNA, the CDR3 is TGTGCCAGCAGCGCTACAGGGGGAGGGGCCTACGAGCAGTACTTC. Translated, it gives CASSATGGGAYEQYF.

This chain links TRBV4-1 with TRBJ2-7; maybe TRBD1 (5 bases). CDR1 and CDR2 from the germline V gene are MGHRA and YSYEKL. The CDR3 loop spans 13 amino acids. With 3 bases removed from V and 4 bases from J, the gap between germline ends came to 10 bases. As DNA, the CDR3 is TGCGCCAGCAGCCAGGGGCCCCCTTACGAGCAGTACTTC. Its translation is CASSQGPPYEQYF.

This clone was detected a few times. CDR3 amino acids: CATSRGASGSYNEQFF. CDR3 in DNA: TGTGCCACCTCCCGCGGGGCTAGCGGGTCCTACAATGAGCAGTTCTTC. The chain employs TRBV6-6 and TRBJ2-1; 8 nucleotides agree with TRBD2. Per the germline V gene, CDR1 is MNHNY and CDR2 is SVGAGI (reference sequence). The CDR3 runs to 16 residues. Trimming cost V 10 bases and J 1 base; bases outside gene matches: 12.

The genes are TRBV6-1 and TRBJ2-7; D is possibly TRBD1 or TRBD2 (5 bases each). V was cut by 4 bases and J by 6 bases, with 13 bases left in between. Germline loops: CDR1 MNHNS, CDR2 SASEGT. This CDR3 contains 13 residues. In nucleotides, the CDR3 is TGTGCCAGCAGTGCGGGACGGGTGGGCGAGCAGTACTTC. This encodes CASSAGRVGEQYF.

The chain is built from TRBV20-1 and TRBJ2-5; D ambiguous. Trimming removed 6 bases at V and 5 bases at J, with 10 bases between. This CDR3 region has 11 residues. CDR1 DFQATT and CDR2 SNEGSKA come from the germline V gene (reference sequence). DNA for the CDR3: TGCAGTGCCGTACGGAGTGAGACCCAGTACTTC. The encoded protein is CSAVRSETQYF.

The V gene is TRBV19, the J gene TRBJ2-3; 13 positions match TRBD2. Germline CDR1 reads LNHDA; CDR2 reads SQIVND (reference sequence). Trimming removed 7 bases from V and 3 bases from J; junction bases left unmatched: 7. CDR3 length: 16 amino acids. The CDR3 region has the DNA TGTGCCAGTATTTCATCGGGACTAGCGGGAACAGATACGCAGTATTTT. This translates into CASISSGLAGTDTQYF. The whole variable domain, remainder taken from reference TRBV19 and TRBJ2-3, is DGGITQSPKYLFRKEGQNVTLSCEQNLNHDAMYWYRQDPGQGLRLIYYSQIVNDFQKGDIAEGYSVSREKKESFPLTVTSAQKNPTAFYLCASISSGLAGTDTQYFGPGTRLTVL.

CDR3 bases: TGTGCCAGCAGCCTAGGAGGTCAGGAGCAAGAGACCCAGTACTTC. It is translated as CASSLGGQEQETQYF. The J gene is TRBJ2-5, the V gene TRBV7-3; a possible D gene is TRBD2 (5 bases). The CDR3 has 15 amino acids. From germline, CDR1 is SGHTA and CDR2 FQGTGA. The ends were cut back, 5 bases at V and 2 bases at J, with 15 bases in the middle.

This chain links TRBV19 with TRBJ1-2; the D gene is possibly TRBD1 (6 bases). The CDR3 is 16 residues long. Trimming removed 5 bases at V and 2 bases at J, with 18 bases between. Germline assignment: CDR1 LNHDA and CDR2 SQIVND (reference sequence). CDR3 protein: CASSATDRSLNYGYTF. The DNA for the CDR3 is TGTGCCAGTAGTGCGACCGACAGGAGCCTAAACTATGGCTACACCTTC.